The clone carrying this T cell receptor beta chain was observed a handful of times. Antigen unknown. Other DNA sequences in this sample translate to the same CDR3. Sequencing relied on a cDNA template that was reverse transcribed from extracted RNA. Repertoires were generated with immunoSEQ multiplex PCR, while TCRdb's copy carries only in-frame clones and drops some. The data show 4,300 or so clones, about two thirds seen once. The CDR3 covers 16 residues. Looked up from germline, CDR1 is MNHEY and CDR2 is SVGAGI. The V and J ends lost 0 bases and 2 bases respectively, with 8 bases between them. The data originate from a study of CD8+ T cells in alopecia areata. Study outcomes and limitations: Scalp sequencing captures resident alphabeta T cells of normal skin too. Elevated clonality characterized lesional scalp relative to normal scalp, particularly in alopecia totalis/universalis. Patients displayed less clarity in TCR sharing than mice, a finding possibly related to HLA.

The specimen sequenced was skin. The V and J genes are TRBV6-5 and TRBJ2-6, with D unresolved. The receptor comes from a human donor in good health. CDR3 DNA: TGTGCCAGCAGTTACTCGCTCGGAGCTGGGGCCAACGTCCTGACTTTC. It translates to CASSYSLGAGANVLTF.